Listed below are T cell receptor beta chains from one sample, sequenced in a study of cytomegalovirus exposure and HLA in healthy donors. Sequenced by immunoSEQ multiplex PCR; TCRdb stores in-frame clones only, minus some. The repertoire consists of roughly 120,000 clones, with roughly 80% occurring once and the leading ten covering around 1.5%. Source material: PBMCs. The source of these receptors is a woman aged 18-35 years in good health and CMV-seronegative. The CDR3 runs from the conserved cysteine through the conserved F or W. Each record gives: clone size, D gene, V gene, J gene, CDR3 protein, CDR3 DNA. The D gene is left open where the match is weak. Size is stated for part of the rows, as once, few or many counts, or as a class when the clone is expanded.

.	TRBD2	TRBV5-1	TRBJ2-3	CASSLSGGGITDTQYF	TGCGCCAGCAGCTTGTCCGGGGGGGGGATTACAGATACGCAGTATTTT
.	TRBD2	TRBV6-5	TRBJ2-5	CASSYERGGGETQYF	TGTGCCAGCAGTTATGAGCGGGGGGGCGGAGAGACCCAGTACTTC
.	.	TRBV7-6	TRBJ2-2	CASRFYRDTGELFF	TGTGCCAGCAGGTTCTACAGGGACACCGGGGAGCTGTTTTTT
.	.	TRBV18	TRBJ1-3	CASSPYRSSGNTIYF	TGTGCCAGCTCACCATACAGGAGCTCTGGAAACACCATATATTTT
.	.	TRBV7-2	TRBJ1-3	CASSLDAAGAGNTIYF	TGTGCCAGCAGCTTAGATGCCGCAGGGGCCGGAAACACCATATATTTT
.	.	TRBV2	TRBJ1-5	CASSGSGGKNNQPQHF	TGTGCCAGCAGTGGTTCGGGGGGGAAAAACAATCAGCCCCAGCATTTT
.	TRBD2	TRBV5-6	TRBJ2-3	CASNIGGLAGAHTDTQYF	TGTGCCAGCAACATCGGGGGACTAGCGGGGGCCCACACAGATACGCAGTATTTT
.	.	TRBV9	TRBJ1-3	CASSGIRGVAGNTIYF	TGTGCCAGCAGCGGAATACGGGGGGTGGCTGGAAACACCATATATTTT
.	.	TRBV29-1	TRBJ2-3	CSVGISGTTDTQYF	TGCAGCGTTGGAATTAGCGGTACCACAGATACGCAGTATTTT
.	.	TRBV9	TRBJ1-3	CASSVVGGSPGNTIYF	TGTGCCAGCAGCGTAGTGGGAGGAAGCCCTGGAAACACCATATATTTT
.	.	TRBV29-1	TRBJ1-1	CSVNQAGGGAEAFF	TGCAGCGTGAACCAAGCGGGGGGTGGGGCTGAAGCTTTCTTT
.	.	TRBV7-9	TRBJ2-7	CASSREAGLSSYEQYF	TGTGCCAGCAGCAGAGAGGCGGGCTTGAGCTCCTACGAGCAGTACTTC
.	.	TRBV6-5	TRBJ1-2	CASTTIGGDYTF	TGTGCCAGCACAACAATAGGGGGTGACTACACCTTC
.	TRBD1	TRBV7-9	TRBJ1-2	CASSSAGTGDGYTF	TGTGCCAGCAGCTCCGCCGGGACAGGCGATGGCTACACCTTC
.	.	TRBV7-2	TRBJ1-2	CASSTRTTNYGYTF	TGTGCCAGCAGCACCAGGACAACTAACTATGGCTACACCTTC
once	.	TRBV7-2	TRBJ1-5	CASSPRGGDQPQHF	TGTGCCAGCAGCCCGCGGGGGGGGGATCAGCCCCAGCATTTT
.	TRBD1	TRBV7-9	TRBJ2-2	CASSRIRQGPVNTGELFF	TGTGCCAGCAGTCGGATTAGACAGGGTCCAGTTAACACCGGGGAGCTGTTTTTT
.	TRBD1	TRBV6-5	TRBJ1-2	CASSKDRGRNYGYTF	TGTGCCAGCAGTAAAGACAGGGGTAGGAACTATGGCTACACCTTC
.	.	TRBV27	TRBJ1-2	CASSLSAVNYGYTF	TGTGCCAGCAGTTTATCGGCGGTGAACTATGGCTACACCTTC
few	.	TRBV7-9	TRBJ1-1	CASRLGGATEAFF	TGTGCCAGCAGACTTGGTGGTGCCACTGAAGCTTTCTTT
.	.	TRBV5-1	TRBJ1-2	CASREGGIDYGYTF	TGCGCCAGCAGAGAGGGGGGGATCGACTATGGCTACACCTTC
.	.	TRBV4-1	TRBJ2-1	CASSQDGAGAGARTQFF	TGCGCCAGCAGCCAAGATGGTGCGGGGGCGGGAGCACGAACTCAGTTCTTC
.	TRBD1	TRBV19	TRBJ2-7	CASSMGTGTYEQYF	TGTGCCAGTAGTATGGGGACAGGGACCTACGAGCAGTACTTC
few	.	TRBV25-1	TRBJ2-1	CASGRSPGDEQFF	TGTGCCAGCGGGAGGAGTCCAGGTGATGAGCAGTTCTTC
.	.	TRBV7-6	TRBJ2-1	CASSTRLAKFF	TGTGCCAGCAGCACTAGGCTAGCAAAGTTCTTC
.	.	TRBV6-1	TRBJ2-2	CASRPGTNTGELFF	TGTGCCAGCAGGCCGGGGACTAACACCGGGGAGCTGTTTTTT
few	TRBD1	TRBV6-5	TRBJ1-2	CASSLQGWNGYTF	TGTGCCAGCAGCCTACAGGGGTGGAATGGCTACACCTTC
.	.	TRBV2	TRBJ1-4	CASSEGRPPLELFF	TGTGCCAGCAGTGAAGGCAGGCCTCCCTTGGAACTGTTTTTT
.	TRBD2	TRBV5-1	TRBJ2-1	CASSSPREASYNEQFF	TGCGCCAGCAGCTCCCCCCGGGAGGCCTCCTACAATGAGCAGTTCTTC
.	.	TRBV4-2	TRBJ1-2	CASSQVPGSMDGYTF	TGTGCCAGCAGCCAAGTTCCGGGATCGATGGATGGCTACACCTTC
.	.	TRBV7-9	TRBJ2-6	CASSFRKSGANGLTF	TGTGCCAGCAGCTTTCGGAAGTCTGGGGCCAACGGCCTGACTTTC
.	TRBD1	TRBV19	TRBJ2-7	CASSFRQGSYEQYF	TGTGCCAGTAGTTTCCGACAGGGATCCTACGAGCAGTACTTC
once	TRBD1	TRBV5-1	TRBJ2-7	CASSAGTGEDEQYF	TGCGCCAGCAGCGCCGGGACAGGGGAGGACGAGCAGTACTTC
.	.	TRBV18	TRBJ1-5	CASSMGRHSNQPQHF	TGTGCCAGCTCCATGGGGCGGCATAGCAATCAGCCCCAGCATTTT
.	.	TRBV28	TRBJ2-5	CASSPSDQETQYF	TGTGCCAGCAGTCCCTCGGACCAAGAGACCCAGTACTTC
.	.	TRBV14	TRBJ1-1	CASSLLYTEAFF	TGTGCCAGCAGCCTCCTCTACACTGAAGCTTTCTTT
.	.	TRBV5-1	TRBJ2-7	CASRVNRVSYEQYF	TGCGCCAGCAGGGTAAACAGGGTTTCCTACGAGCAGTACTTC
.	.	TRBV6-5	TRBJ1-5	CASRRDKAQPQHF	TGTGCCAGCAGGAGGGACAAGGCTCAGCCCCAGCATTTT
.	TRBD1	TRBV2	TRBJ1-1	CASIEQGMNTEAFF	TGTGCCAGCATCGAACAGGGGATGAACACTGAAGCTTTCTTT
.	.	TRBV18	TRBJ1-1	CASSHWGLTGSDTMNTEAFF	TGTGCCAGCTCTCACTGGGGTCTAACAGGGTCGGATACCATGAACACTGAAGCTTTCTTT
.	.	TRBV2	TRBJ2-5	CASSPDTVYQETQYF	TGTGCCAGCAGTCCGGACACCGTCTACCAAGAGACCCAGTACTTC
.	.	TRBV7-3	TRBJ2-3	CASSTPRSPDTQYF	TGTGCCAGCAGCACGCCCCGGAGTCCAGATACGCAGTATTTT
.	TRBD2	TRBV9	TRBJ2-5	CASSPRGLAGRETQYF	TGTGCCAGCAGCCCCCGGGGACTAGCGGGGCGAGAGACCCAGTACTTC
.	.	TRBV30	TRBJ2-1	CAWSVGRNNEQFF	TGTGCCTGGAGTGTAGGCAGGAACAATGAGCAGTTCTTC
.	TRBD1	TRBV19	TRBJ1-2	CASRPGTGVYGYTF	TGTGCCAGTAGGCCCGGGACAGGGGTCTATGGCTACACCTTC
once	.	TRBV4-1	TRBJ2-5	CASSQDAGHAETQYF	TGCGCCAGCAGCCAGGACGCGGGCCACGCGGAGACCCAGTACTTC
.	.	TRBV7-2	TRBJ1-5	CGSSDRGGPYPQHF	TGTGGCAGCAGCGATCGGGGGGGCCCTTATCCCCAGCATTTT
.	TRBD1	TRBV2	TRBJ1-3	CASSEPPATGLGNTIYF	TGTGCCAGCAGTGAACCCCCGGCGACAGGGCTAGGAAACACCATATATTTT
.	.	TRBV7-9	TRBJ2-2	CSSSLAGREESGELFF	TGTTCCAGCAGCTTAGCCGGACGGGAAGAGTCCGGGGAGCTGTTTTTT
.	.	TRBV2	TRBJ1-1	CASILEGNTEAFF	TGTGCCAGCATCCTAGAGGGGAACACTGAAGCTTTCTTT
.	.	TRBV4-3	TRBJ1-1	CASHPGGGGTEAFF	TGCGCCAGCCACCCAGGCGGCGGGGGCACTGAAGCTTTCTTT
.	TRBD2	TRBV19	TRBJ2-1	CASSIVSSGMDEQFF	TGTGCCAGTAGTATAGTATCCAGCGGGATGGATGAGCAGTTCTTC
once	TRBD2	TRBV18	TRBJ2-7	CASSPGRLTSGSRDSYEQYF	TGTGCCAGCTCACCAGGAAGACTGACTAGCGGGAGTAGGGATTCTTACGAGCAGTACTTC
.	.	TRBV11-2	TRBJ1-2	CASSLDRLWEASYTF	TGTGCCAGCAGCTTAGATCGATTATGGGAGGCCAGTTACACCTTC
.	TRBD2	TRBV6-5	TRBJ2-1	CASSYLRAGVYNEQFF	TGTGCCAGCAGTTACCTGAGAGCGGGAGTCTACAATGAGCAGTTCTTC